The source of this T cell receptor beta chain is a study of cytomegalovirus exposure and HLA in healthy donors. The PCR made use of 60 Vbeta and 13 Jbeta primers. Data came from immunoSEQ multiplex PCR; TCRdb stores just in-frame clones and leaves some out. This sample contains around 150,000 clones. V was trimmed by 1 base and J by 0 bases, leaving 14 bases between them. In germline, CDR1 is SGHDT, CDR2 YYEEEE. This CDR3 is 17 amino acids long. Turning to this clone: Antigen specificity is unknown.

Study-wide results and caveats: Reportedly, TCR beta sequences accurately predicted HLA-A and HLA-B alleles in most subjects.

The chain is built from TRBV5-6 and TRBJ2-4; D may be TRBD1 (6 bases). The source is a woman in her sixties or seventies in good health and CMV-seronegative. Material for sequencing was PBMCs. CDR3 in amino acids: CASSLIQQGVAKNIQYF. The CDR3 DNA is TGTGCCAGCAGCTTGATTCAACAGGGAGTAGCCAAAAACATTCAGTACTTC.